These 6 T cell receptor beta chains were all obtained from the same sample, sequenced in a study of shared clonotypes between healthy human individuals. Using immunoSEQ multiplex PCR, the repertoire was profiled, and TCRdb retains in-frame clones only, with some absent. The sample lists about 2.5 million clones, around 90% occurring once. Sequencing was carried out using naive CD4+ T cells from PBMCs. Subset in this sample: CD45RA+ positively selected. The receptors shown here come from a man aged 18 to 29 in good health. Some clones in this sample may be carry-over from other donors' samples.

V usage is TRBV13 and J usage is TRBJ2-7; no definite D call. The V end lost 5 bases, the J end lost 3 bases, and 11 bases lay between the germline ends. CDR1 is PRHDT, CDR2 FYEKMQ, per germline (reference sequence). This CDR3 has 13 amino acids. CDR3: CASSPPGDYEQYF. As DNA, the CDR3 is TGTGCCAGCAGCCCCCCTGGGGACTACGAGCAGTACTTC.

With regard to this clone: Other DNA sequences in this sample translate to the same CDR3. This chain links TRBV5-1 with TRBJ1-2; D uncertain. This CDR3 comprises 14 residues. Germline V CDR1 and CDR2: SGHRS, YFSETQ. V lost 4 bases to trimming and J lost 2 bases, with 12 bases between them. The CDR3 region has the DNA TGCGCCAGCAGCCCCCGGACGGTCAACTATGGCTACACCTTC. It yields the protein CASSPRTVNYGYTF.

The chain links TRBV7-2 to TRBJ2-2, with D maybe TRBD2 (5 bases). The CDR3 runs to 15 residues. V was clipped by 2 bases and J by 5 bases, with 12 bases between them. From germline, CDR1 is SGHTA and CDR2 FQGNSA. CDR3 loop: CASSLLSGGTGELFF. The CDR3 nucleotides are TGTGCCAGCAGCTTATTAAGCGGCGGAACCGGGGAGCTGTTTTTT.

This chain uses TRBV20-1 with TRBJ2-1; D gene unclear. CDR1 is DFQATT and CDR2 is SNEGSKA in the germline V gene (reference sequence). The CDR3 is 10 amino acids. V gave up 2 bases and J gave up 10 bases, with 6 bases separating them. CDR3 nucleotides: TGCAGTGCTAGAAAGATAGAGCAGTTCTTC. Protein sequence: CSARKIEQFF.

The rearrangement uses TRBV27 and TRBJ1-1, with unresolved D. Germline CDR1 and CDR2: MNHEY and SMNVEV (reference sequence). The CDR3 extends over 13 amino acids. Trimming took 6 bases from V and 1 from J, leaving 9 bases between them. The CDR3 region is CASSKNGNTEAFF. The DNA for the CDR3 is TGTGCCAGCAGCAAAAACGGGAACACTGAAGCTTTCTTT.

This chain connects TRBV27 to TRBJ2-5; 9 positions match TRBD2. Germline lookup yields CDR1 MNHEY and CDR2 SMNVEV (reference sequence). The length of the CDR3 is 17 residues. V was pared by 3 bases and J by 1 base, with 9 bases of the junction left unmatched. For the CDR3, the DNA is TGTGCCAGCAGTTTGAAACCCGGGACTAGCAGCCAAGAGACCCAGTACTTC. It is translated as CASSLKPGTSSQETQYF.